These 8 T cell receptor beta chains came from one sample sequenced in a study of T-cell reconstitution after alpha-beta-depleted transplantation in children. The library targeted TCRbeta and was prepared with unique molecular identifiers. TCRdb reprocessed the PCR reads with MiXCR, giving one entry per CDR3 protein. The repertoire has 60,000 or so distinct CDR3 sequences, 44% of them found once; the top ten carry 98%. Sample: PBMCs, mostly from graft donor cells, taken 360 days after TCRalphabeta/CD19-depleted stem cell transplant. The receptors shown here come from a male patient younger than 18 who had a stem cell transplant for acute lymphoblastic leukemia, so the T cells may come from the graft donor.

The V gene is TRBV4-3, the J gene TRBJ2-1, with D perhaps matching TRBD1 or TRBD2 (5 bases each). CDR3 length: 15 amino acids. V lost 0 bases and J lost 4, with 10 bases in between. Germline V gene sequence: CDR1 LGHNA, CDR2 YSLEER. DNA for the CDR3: TGCGCCAGCAGCCAAGAACGGGGACCTTACAATGAGCAGTTCTTC. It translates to CASSQERGPYNEQFF.

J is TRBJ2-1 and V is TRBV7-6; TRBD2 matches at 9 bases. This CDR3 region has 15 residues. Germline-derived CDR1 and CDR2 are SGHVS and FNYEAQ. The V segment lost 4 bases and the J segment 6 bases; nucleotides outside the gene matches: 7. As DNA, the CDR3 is TGTGCCAGCAGCTCAAGCGGGGGGAATCCCAATGAGCAGTTCTTC. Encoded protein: CASSSSGGNPNEQFF.

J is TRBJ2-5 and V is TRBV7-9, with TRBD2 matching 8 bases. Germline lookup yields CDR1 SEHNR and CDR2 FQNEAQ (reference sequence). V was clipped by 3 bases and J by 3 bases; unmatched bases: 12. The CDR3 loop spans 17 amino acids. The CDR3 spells CASSFDDYPAGEETQYF. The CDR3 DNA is TGTGCCAGCAGCTTTGACGACTATCCAGCGGGGGAAGAGACCCAGTACTTC.

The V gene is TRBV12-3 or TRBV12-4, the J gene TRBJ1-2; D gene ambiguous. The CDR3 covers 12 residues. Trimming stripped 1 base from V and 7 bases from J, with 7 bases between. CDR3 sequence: CASSLDGLGYTF. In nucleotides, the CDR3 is TGTGCCAGCAGTTTAGATGGCCTTGGCTACACCTTC.

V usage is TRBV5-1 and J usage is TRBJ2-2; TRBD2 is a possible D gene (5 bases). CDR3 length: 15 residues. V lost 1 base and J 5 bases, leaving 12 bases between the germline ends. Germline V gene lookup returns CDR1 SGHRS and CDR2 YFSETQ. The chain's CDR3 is CASSLFLGDTGELFF. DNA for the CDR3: TGCGCCAGCAGCTTGTTTCTCGGGGATACCGGGGAGCTGTTTTTT. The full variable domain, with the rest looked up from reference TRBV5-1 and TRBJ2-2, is KAGVTQTPRYLIKTRGQQVTLSCSPISGHRSVSWYQQTPGQGLQFLFEYFSETQRNKGNFPGRFSGRQFSNSRSEMNVSTLELGDSALYLCASSLFLGDTGELFFGEGSRLTVL.

The CDR3 reads CASSLGSDQPQHF. In nucleotides, the CDR3 is TGTGCCAGCAGCTTAGGATCGGATCAGCCCCAGCATTTT. The rearrangement uses TRBV7-3 and TRBJ1-5; D is undetermined. The germline V gene encodes CDR1 SGHTA and CDR2 FQGTGA. The ends were cut back, 2 bases at V and 5 bases at J, with 7 bases in the middle. The CDR3 runs 13 residues.

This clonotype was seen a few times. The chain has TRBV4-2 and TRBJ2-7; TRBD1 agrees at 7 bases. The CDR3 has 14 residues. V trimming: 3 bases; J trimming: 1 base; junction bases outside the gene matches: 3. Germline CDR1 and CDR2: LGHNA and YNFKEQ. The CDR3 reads CASSHTGESYEQYF. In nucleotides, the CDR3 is TGTGCCAGCAGCCACACAGGGGAATCCTACGAGCAGTACTTC.

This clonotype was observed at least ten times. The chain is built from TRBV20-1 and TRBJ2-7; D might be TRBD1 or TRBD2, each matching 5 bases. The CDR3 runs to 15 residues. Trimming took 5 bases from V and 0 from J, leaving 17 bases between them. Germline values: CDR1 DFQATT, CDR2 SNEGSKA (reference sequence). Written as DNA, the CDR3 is TGCAGTGCTCGGGGCCAACTACAGTCCTCCTACGAGCAGTACTTC. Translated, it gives CSARGQLQSSYEQYF.